This T cell receptor beta chain was captured by sequencing in a study of T cells after yellow fever vaccination. Study-level findings and limits: Subsequent booster samples again held most clones from primary vaccination (96% CD4, roughly 91% CD8).

MiXCR was run by TCRdb on the 5' RACE reads, yielding one entry per CDR3 protein. The sample yields hundreds of thousands of distinct CDR3 sequences, roughly a sixth seen once. This clonotype has a handful of counts. Its antigen is as yet unknown. Germline CDR1 reads DFQATT; CDR2 reads SNEGSKA (reference sequence). V dropped 6 bases and J dropped 0 bases, with 11 bases sitting between them. This CDR3 spans 13 amino acids. J is TRBJ1-1 and V is TRBV20-1; the D is unclear. This specimen was PBMCs, taken about 5 days after the first yellow fever vaccination. This clonotype was sampled from a man between 18 and 29 years old who received the YFV17D yellow fever vaccine. CDR3 amino acids: CSATPRLNTEAFF. The CDR3 DNA follows: TGCAGTGCCACTCCGAGGCTGAACACTGAAGCTTTCTTT.